This T cell receptor (beta chain) was captured by sequencing in a study of cytomegalovirus exposure and HLA in healthy donors. Study results and caveats: Reports state that TCR beta sequences accurately predicted most subjects' HLA-A and HLA-B alleles.

As for this clone: Its target is not known.

The primer mix had 60 Vbeta and 13 Jbeta primers. Profiled with immunoSEQ multiplex PCR; TCRdb holds only in-frame clones, not every one. The profile shows over 150,000 clones, around four fifths of them singletons. V was trimmed by 4 bases and J by 10 bases, leaving 14 bases between them. The germline V gene encodes CDR1 MNHNS and CDR2 SASEGT. This CDR3 has 14 amino acids. The J gene is TRBJ1-6, the V gene TRBV6-1, with D possibly TRBD1 on 6 matching bases. Sequenced sample: PBMCs. This receptor was identified in a woman aged 45-60 years in good health and CMV-seropositive. The CDR3 spells CASSVRGANSPLHF. The CDR3 DNA reads as TGTGCCAGCAGTGTACGGGGGGCAAACTCACCCCTCCACTTT.